The 26 T cell receptor beta chains below all came from one sample that was sequenced in a study of control samples from healthy donors and cancer patients. The repertoire was sequenced with immunoSEQ multiplex PCR; TCRdb's copy has only in-frame clones and lacks some. The sample has some 410,000 clones; 90% are singletons. The sample taken for sequencing was PBMCs. Every receptor here comes from a man aged 40-49 years with head and neck cancer.

This chain joins TRBV28 and TRBJ2-5; D might be TRBD1 or TRBD2, each matching 5 bases. This CDR3 has 16 amino acids. Germline assignment: CDR1 MDHEN and CDR2 SYDVKM. V shed 2 bases and J shed 5 bases, with 18 bases lying between them. CDR3 coding DNA: TGTGCCAGCAGTTTAGCCCGGGACCCACAACGGGAGACCCAGTACTTC. Translation gives CASSLARDPQRETQYF.

The genes are TRBV6-2 or TRBV6-3 and TRBJ2-7, with D uncertain. The germline V gene encodes CDR1 MNHEY and CDR2 SVGEGT. Trimming took 0 bases from V and 0 from J, leaving 9 bases between them. The CDR3 runs to 15 residues. The CDR3 DNA reads as TGTGCCAGCAGTTACTCCGGTGGGCGCTCCTACGAGCAGTACTTC. Translation gives CASSYSGGRSYEQYF.

This clone has only a few counts. The chain has TRBV10-1 and TRBJ2-3; 7 nucleotides line up with TRBD2. The CDR3 runs 14 residues. J lost 3 bases, V lost 5 bases, and 5 bases had no gene match. Per the germline V gene, CDR1 is WNHNN and CDR2 is SYGVQD (reference sequence). The CDR3 DNA is TGCGCCAGCAGTCCAGCTAGCGGTACAGATACGCAGTATTTT. The encoded protein is CASSPASGTDTQYF.

J is TRBJ1-2 and V is TRBV6-5; 7 bases are shared with TRBD1. Germline CDR1 and CDR2: MNHEY and SVGAGI. The ends lost 11 bases at V and 0 bases at J; junction bases unmatched: 6. The CDR3 totals 13 residues. The chain's CDR3 is CAGGGTANYGYTF. As DNA, the CDR3 is TGTGCCGGAGGAGGGACAGCTAACTATGGCTACACCTTC.

The chain uses TRBV7-6 and TRBJ1-6, with D possibly matching TRBD1 (5 bases). The germline V gene has CDR1 SGHVS and CDR2 FNYEAQ. Trimming cost V 3 bases and J 8 bases, with 14 bases left between them. The CDR3 is 15 residues long. CDR3 region: CASSFQGSSDSPLHF. DNA for the CDR3: TGTGCCAGCAGCTTCCAGGGCTCTTCGGATTCACCCCTCCACTTT.

The gene calls are TRBV27 and TRBJ1-1; D is perhaps TRBD1 (6 bases). The CDR3 spans 16 residues. Deletions cut 8 bases from V and 0 bases from J, with 19 bases between. The germline V gene encodes CDR1 MNHEY and CDR2 SMNVEV (reference sequence). CDR3 residues: CASQNLRTAMNTEAFF. The CDR3 DNA follows: TGTGCCAGCCAAAATCTCCGGACAGCTATGAACACTGAAGCTTTCTTT.

The rearrangement uses TRBV19 and TRBJ1-4; D perhaps matches TRBD1 (6 bases). CDR1 and CDR2 (germline): LNHDA, SQIVND (reference sequence). The CDR3 runs 13 residues. Trimming took 10 bases from V and 7 from J, leaving 16 bases between them. CDR3 sequence (DNA): TGTGCCACTTCAACAGGGACCTTTGAAAAACTGTTTTTT. It encodes CATSTGTFEKLFF. The full variable domain, completed using reference TRBV19 and TRBJ1-4, is DGGITQSPKYLFRKEGQNVTLSCEQNLNHDAMYWYRQDPGQGLRLIYYSQIVNDFQKGDIAEGYSVSREKKESFPLTVTSAQKNPTAFYLCATSTGTFEKLFFGSGTQLSVL.

The chain links TRBV19 to TRBJ2-1; D possibly corresponds to TRBD2 (5 bases). V lost 4 bases and J lost 7, with 23 bases in between. The CDR3 has 17 amino acids. From germline, CDR1 is LNHDA and CDR2 SQIVND (reference sequence). For the CDR3, the DNA is TGTGCCAGTAGTACCACCCGGTCTAGTCGGGGAAGGAATGAGCAGTTCTTC. Translated: CASSTTRSSRGRNEQFF.

This clone was picked up one time. This chain connects TRBV6-1 to TRBJ1-4, with TRBD1 matching 9 bases. V lost 3 bases and J lost 6; bases outside the gene matches: 5. Germline V gives CDR1 MNHNS, CDR2 SASEGT. The CDR3 has 15 amino acids. This CDR3 is CASSEGQGLYEKLFF. CDR3 in DNA: TGTGCCAGCAGTGAGGGACAGGGCCTCTATGAAAAACTGTTTTTT.

The chain is built from TRBV4-3 and TRBJ2-7; D uncertain. This CDR3 is built from 15 residues. V was trimmed by 4 bases and J by 1 base, leaving 14 bases between them. Per the germline V gene, CDR1 is LGHNA and CDR2 is YSLEER. Here the CDR3 DNA reads TGCGCCAGCAGCCGGGCGAGGTTGTGGTCCTACGAGCAGTACTTC. It specifies CASSRARLWSYEQYF.

The genes are TRBV11-2 and TRBJ2-7; tentatively, D is TRBD2 (5 bases). Germline V CDR1 and CDR2: SGHAT, FQNNGV. The CDR3 contains 15 residues. Trimming cost V 3 bases and J 4 bases, with 16 bases left between them. CDR3 sequence (DNA): TGTGCCAGCAGCTTTTTTGCGGGCTCGTCATACGAGCAGTACTTC. Residues: CASSFFAGSSYEQYF.

The chain links TRBV19 to TRBJ2-1, with 10 bases matching TRBD2. CDR3 length: 15 residues. Germline V CDR1 and CDR2: LNHDA, SQIVND (reference sequence). Germline trimming cut 3 bases from V and 7 bases from J; bases unmatched to any gene: 6. The DNA for the CDR3 is TGTGCCAGTAGTATGGTAGCGGGAGGTGGGAATGAGCAGTTCTTC. Encoded protein: CASSMVAGGGNEQFF.

The gene calls are TRBV27 and TRBJ1-1; a possible D gene is TRBD1 (5 bases). Trimming cost V 5 bases and J 9 bases, with 10 bases left between them. CDR3 length equals 11 residues. Looked up from germline, CDR1 is MNHEY and CDR2 is SMNVEV (reference sequence). The CDR3 nucleotides are TGTGCCAGCAGTATCGGGGGGAAAGCTTTCTTT. Amino acids: CASSIGGKAFF.

The CDR3 coding sequence is TGTGCCAGCAGCCCCGTCCGCGGGACTAGCGTCAATGAGCAGTTCTTC. Translating gives CASSPVRGTSVNEQFF. The V call is TRBV11-1, the J call TRBJ2-1; 10 bases fit TRBD2. The CDR3 extends over 16 amino acids. Unmatched junction bases numbered 10, after V lost 5 bases and J lost 6 bases. Germline V gene data show CDR1 as SGHAT and CDR2 as FQDESV (reference sequence).

As regards this clone: Other DNA sequences from this sample encode an identical CDR3 as well. The V call is TRBV6-5, the J call TRBJ1-2; no clear D gene. V dropped 0 bases and J dropped 8 bases, with 7 bases sitting between them. The V gene's germline CDR1 is MNHEY and CDR2 SVGAGI. This CDR3 is 12 amino acids long. The CDR3 loop is CASSYSGIGYTF. The CDR3 DNA reads TGTGCCAGCAGTTACTCAGGGATAGGCTACACCTTC.

J is TRBJ1-2 and V is TRBV2, with TRBD1 identical over 7 bases. The V gene end was trimmed by 1 base and the J gene end by 4 bases; junction bases not matched to a gene: 6. From germline, CDR1 is SNHLY and CDR2 FYNNEI. The CDR3 extends over 15 amino acids. DNA of the CDR3: TGTGCCAGCAGTGAAGATGGCGGACAGGCCTATGGCTACACCTTC. It yields the protein CASSEDGGQAYGYTF.

This sequence joins TRBV7-3 and TRBJ2-7; 8 nucleotides line up with TRBD2. This CDR3 has 16 amino acids. The germline gives CDR1 SGHTA, CDR2 FQGTGA. The V segment lost 2 bases and the J segment 2 bases; nucleotides outside the gene matches: 8. CDR3 sequence: CASSLGLAGGPYEQYF. CDR3 nucleotide sequence: TGTGCCAGCAGCTTAGGTTTGGCGGGGGGCCCCTACGAGCAGTACTTC.

The V call is TRBV6-2 or TRBV6-3, the J call TRBJ1-2; D not certain. The ends were cut back, 0 bases at V and 5 bases at J, with 7 bases in the middle. The germline gives CDR1 MNHEY, CDR2 SVGEGT. This CDR3 has 13 amino acids. The CDR3 nucleotides read TGTGCCAGCAGTTACTCGAATGCTTATGGCTACACCTTC. Encoded protein: CASSYSNAYGYTF.

The rearrangement links TRBV6-1 to TRBJ2-1; tentatively, D is TRBD1 or TRBD2 (6 bases each). This CDR3 contains 16 residues. Deletions cut 0 bases from V and 7 bases from J, with 16 bases between. The germline V gene encodes CDR1 MNHNS and CDR2 SASEGT. The CDR3 region has the DNA TGTGCCAGCAGTGAAGCGTGGGGGGCGGCGGAGAATGAGCAGTTCTTC. Translated: CASSEAWGAAENEQFF.

This clone was observed once. The chain employs TRBV5-6 and TRBJ1-2; D is uncertain. The CDR3 is 15 residues long. V was pared by 4 bases and J by 2 bases, with 15 bases between. The germline V gene has CDR1 SGHDT and CDR2 YYEEEE. This CDR3 reads CASSELSTRNYGYTF. In DNA, the CDR3 is TGTGCCAGCAGCGAACTCTCGACACGGAACTATGGCTACACCTTC.

This chain joins TRBV7-2 and TRBJ2-2; TRBD1 agrees at 8 bases. CDR1 and CDR2 from the germline V gene are SGHTA and FQGNSA. The CDR3 is 14 residues long. V lost 8 bases, J lost 6 bases, and 8 bases stayed unmatched. The CDR3 DNA sequence: TGTGCCAGCGGGGACAGGAACTCTCCCGGGGAGCTGTTTTTT. Protein product: CASGDRNSPGELFF.

This clone was observed a handful of times. This sample includes further DNA sequences coding for the same CDR3. The chain recombines TRBV12-3 or TRBV12-4 with TRBJ1-1; weak D call: TRBD1 (5 bases). This CDR3 is built from 13 residues. Trimming cost V 2 bases and J 1 base, with 5 bases left between them. The CDR3 here is CASSLTGNTEAFF. The CDR3, as DNA: TGTGCCAGCAGTTTAACAGGGAACACTGAAGCTTTCTTT.

CDR3 DNA sequence: TGTGCCTGGGGACGGCAGGGGAGGGGTGGCACTGAAGCTTTCTTT. It is translated as CAWGRQGRGGTEAFF. This sequence joins TRBV30 and TRBJ1-1; weak D call: TRBD1 (6 bases). The length of the CDR3 is 15 residues. Trimming took off 5 bases at V and 4 bases at J, with 20 bases between the two ends. From germline, CDR1 is GTSNPN and CDR2 SVGIG (reference sequence).

The chain employs TRBV6-5 and TRBJ1-3, with D maybe TRBD1 (5 bases). The germline V and J ends were trimmed by 5 bases and 4 bases, with 15 bases remaining between them. The length of the CDR3 is 15 residues. Germline V gene sequence: CDR1 MNHEY, CDR2 SVGAGI. The chain's CDR3 is CASSLRGGWGNTIYF. As DNA, the CDR3 is TGTGCCAGCAGTCTTCGCGGGGGGTGGGGAAACACCATATATTTT.

The chain has TRBV16 and TRBJ2-5, with a weak D call TRBD2 (5 bases). The V and J ends lost 2 bases and 1 base respectively, with 8 bases between them. The length of the CDR3 is 14 residues. Germline V CDR1 and CDR2: KGHSY, FQNENV. CDR3 coding DNA: TGTGCCAGCAGCCAAATCCGGGGCCAAGAGACCCAGTACTTC. It is translated as CASSQIRGQETQYF.

This chain links TRBV24-1 with TRBJ1-1, with a possible D match to TRBD1 (6 bases). Per the germline V gene, CDR1 is KGHDR and CDR2 is SFDVKD. The CDR3 runs 13 residues. Trimming took 4 bases from V and 8 from J, leaving 13 bases between them. CDR3 in amino acids: CATSDRHTGEAFF. CDR3 bases: TGTGCCACCAGTGACCGACACACAGGGGAAGCTTTCTTT.